The present entry profiles one TCR beta chain with its context. Other DNA sequences in this sample translate to the same CDR3. The data stem from a study of radiation and T cells in renal cell carcinoma. The CDR3 is 13 amino acids. The germline CDR1 and CDR2 sequences are MNHNY and SVGAGI (reference sequence). Trimming left V 0 bases short and J 5 bases short, with 8 bases between. The time point denotes: blood 2 weeks post-SBRT. Treatment denoted: 15 Gy SBRT to primary tumor, nephrectomy 4 weeks later. Using immunoSEQ multiplex PCR, the repertoire was profiled, and TCRdb retains in-frame clones only, with some absent. The sample includes about 130,000 clones, 88% seen only once; the top ten take 5.8%.

The chain is built from TRBV6-6 and TRBJ2-7; possible D gene TRBD1, 5 bases. This specimen was blood, taken from a patient whose treatment included radiotherapy and nephrectomy. This TCR came from a woman aged 70-85 years with renal cell carcinoma. CDR3 DNA sequence: TGTGCCAGCAGTTACTCGCCAGGGAACGAGCAGTACTTC. This codes for CASSYSPGNEQYF.